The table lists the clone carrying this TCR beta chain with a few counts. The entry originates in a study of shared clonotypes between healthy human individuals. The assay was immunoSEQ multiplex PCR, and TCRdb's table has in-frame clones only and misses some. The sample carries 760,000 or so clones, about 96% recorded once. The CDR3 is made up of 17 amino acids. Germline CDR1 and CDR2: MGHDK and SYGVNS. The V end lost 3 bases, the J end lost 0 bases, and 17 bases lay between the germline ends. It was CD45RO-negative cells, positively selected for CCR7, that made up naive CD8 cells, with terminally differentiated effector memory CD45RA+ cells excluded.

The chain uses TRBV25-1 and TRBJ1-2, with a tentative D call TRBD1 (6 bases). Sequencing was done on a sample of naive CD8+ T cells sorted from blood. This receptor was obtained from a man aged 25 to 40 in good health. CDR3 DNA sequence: TGTGCCAGCAGTGACCGGGACATGCACTACGCTAACTATGGCTACACCTTC. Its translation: CASSDRDMHYANYGYTF.